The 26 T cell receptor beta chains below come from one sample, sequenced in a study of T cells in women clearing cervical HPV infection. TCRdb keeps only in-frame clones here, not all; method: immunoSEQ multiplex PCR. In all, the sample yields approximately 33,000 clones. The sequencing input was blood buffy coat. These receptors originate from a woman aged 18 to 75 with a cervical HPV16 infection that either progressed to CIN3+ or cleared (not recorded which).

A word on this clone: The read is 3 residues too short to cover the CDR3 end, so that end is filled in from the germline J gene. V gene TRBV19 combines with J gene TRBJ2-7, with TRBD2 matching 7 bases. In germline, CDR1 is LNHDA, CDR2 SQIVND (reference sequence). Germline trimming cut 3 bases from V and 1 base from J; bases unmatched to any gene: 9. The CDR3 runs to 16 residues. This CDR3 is CASSIFASGTSYEQYF. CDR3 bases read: TGTGCCAGTAGTATCTTCGCTAGCGGAACTTCCTACGAG.

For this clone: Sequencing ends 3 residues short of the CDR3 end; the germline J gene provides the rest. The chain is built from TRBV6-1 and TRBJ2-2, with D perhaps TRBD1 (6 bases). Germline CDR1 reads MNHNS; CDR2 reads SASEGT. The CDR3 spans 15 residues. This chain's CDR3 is CASSVGTLPNEKLFF. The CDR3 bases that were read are TGTGCCAGCAGTGTTGGGACACTTCCTAATGAAAAG.

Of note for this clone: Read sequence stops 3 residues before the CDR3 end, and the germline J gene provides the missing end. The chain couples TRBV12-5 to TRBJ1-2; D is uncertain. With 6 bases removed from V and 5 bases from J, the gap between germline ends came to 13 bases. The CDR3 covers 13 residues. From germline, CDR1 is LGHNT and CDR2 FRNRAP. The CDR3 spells CASGTQTDYGYTF. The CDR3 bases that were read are TGTGCTAGTGGCACCCAGACTGATTATGGC.

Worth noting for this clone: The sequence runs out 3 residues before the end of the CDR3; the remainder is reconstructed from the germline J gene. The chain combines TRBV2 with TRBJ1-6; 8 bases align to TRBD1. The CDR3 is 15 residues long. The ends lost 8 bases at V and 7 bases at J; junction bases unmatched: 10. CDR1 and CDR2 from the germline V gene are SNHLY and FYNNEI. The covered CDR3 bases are TGTGCCAGCTCCAGGACAGGGTTTAGGAATTCACCC. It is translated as CASSRTGFRNSP. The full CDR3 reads CASSRTGFRNSPLHF.

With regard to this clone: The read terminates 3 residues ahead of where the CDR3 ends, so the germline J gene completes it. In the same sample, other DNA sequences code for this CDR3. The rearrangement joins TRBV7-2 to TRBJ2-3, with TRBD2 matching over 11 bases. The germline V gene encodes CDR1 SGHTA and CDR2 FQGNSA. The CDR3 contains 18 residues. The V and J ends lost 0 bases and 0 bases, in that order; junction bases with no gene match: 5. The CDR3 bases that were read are TGTGCCAGCAGCTTAGCGGCTAGCGGGGGGATCAGCACAGATACG. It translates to CASSLAASGGISTDT. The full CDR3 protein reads CASSLAASGGISTDTQYF.

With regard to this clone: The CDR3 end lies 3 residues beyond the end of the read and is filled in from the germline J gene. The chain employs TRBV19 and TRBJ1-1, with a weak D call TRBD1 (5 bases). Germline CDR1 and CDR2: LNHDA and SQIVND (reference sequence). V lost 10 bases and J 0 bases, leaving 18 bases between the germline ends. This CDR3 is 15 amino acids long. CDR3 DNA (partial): TGTGCCACCGGCCCTAGGACACTGATGAACACTGAA. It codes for CATGPRTLMNTE. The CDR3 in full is CATGPRTLMNTEAFF. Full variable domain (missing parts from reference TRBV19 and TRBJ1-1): DGGITQSPKYLFRKEGQNVTLSCEQNLNHDAMYWYRQDPGQGLRLIYYSQIVNDFQKGDIAEGYSVSREKKESFPLTVTSAQKNPTAFYLCATGPRTLMNTEAFFGQGTRLTVV.

Incomplete CDR3 DNA: TGTGCCAGCAGCTTAGGAACGGGACTAGCGGCCTTGAGCTCCTACAATGAG. Protein product: CASSLGTGLAALSSYNE. The complete CDR3 sequence is CASSLGTGLAALSSYNEQFF. The chain is built from TRBV13 and TRBJ2-1, with TRBD2 matching over 11 bases. The read halts 3 residues ahead of the CDR3 end, with the missing end drawn from the germline J gene. The V and J ends lost 0 bases and 0 bases, in that order; junction bases with no gene match: 10. Germline CDR1 and CDR2: PRHDT and FYEKMQ (reference sequence). This CDR3 spans 20 amino acids.

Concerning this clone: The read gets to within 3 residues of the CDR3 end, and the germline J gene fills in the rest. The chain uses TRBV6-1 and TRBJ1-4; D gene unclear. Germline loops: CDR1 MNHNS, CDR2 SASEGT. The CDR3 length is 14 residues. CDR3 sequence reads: CASSAGPYNSPLFF. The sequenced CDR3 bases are TGTGCCAGCAGTGCAGGCCCCTATAATTCACCA.

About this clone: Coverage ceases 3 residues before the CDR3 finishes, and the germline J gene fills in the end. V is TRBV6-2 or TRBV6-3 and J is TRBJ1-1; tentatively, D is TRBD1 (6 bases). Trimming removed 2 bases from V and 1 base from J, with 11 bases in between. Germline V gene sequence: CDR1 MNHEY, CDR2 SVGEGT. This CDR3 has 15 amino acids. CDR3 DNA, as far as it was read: TGTGCCAGCAGTTACCACAGGGCCGGGAACACTGAA. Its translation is CASSYHRAGNTE. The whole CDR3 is CASSYHRAGNTEAFF.

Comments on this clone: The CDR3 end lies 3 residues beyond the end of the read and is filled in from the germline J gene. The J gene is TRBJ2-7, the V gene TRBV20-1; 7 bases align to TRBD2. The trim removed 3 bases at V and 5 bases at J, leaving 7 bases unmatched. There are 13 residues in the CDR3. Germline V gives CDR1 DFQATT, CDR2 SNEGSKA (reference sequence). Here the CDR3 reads CSARAGVVDEQYF. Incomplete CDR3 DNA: TGCAGTGCTAGGGCGGGAGTGGTCGACGAG.

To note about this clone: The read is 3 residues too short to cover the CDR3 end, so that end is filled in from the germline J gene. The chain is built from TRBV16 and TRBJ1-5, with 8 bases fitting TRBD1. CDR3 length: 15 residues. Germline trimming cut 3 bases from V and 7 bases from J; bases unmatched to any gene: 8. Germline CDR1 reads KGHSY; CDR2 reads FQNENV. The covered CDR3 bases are TGTGCCAGCAGCCAGTCTACAGGGGGGGGCCAGCCC. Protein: CASSQSTGGGQP. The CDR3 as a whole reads CASSQSTGGGQPQHF.

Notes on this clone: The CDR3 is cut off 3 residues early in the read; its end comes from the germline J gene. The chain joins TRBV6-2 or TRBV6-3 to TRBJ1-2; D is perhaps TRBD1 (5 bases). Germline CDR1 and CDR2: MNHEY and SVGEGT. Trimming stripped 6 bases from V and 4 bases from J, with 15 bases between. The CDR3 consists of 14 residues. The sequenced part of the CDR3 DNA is TGTGCCAGCAGGGTGCAGGGAGTAGGCTATGGC. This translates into CASRVQGVGYG. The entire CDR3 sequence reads CASRVQGVGYGYTF.

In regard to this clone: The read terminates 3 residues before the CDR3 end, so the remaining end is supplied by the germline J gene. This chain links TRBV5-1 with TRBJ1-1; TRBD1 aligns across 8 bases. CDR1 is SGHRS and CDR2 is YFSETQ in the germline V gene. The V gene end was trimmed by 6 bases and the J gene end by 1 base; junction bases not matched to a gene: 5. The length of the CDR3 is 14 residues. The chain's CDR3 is CASTLGQGNTEAFF. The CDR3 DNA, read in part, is TGCGCCAGCACCCTTGGACAGGGGAACACTGAA. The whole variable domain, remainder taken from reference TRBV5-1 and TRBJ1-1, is KAGVTQTPRYLIKTRGQQVTLSCSPISGHRSVSWYQQTPGQGLQFLFEYFSETQRNKGNFPGRFSGRQFSNSRSEMNVSTLELGDSALYLCASTLGQGNTEAFFGQGTRLTVV.

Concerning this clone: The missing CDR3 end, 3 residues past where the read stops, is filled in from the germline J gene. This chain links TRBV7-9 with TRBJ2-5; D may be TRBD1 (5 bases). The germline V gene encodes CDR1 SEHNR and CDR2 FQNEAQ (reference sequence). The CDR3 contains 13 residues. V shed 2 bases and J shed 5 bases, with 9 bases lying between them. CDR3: CASSLSQGETQYF. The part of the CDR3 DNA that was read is TGTGCCAGCAGCTTATCTCAGGGTGAGACC.

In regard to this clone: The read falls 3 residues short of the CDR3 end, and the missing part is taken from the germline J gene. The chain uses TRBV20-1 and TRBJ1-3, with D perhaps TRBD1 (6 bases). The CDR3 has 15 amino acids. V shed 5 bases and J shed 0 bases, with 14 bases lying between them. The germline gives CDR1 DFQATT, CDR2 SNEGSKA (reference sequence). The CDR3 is CSAFTGTNSGNTIYF. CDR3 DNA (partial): TGCAGTGCTTTTACCGGGACAAACTCTGGAAACACC.

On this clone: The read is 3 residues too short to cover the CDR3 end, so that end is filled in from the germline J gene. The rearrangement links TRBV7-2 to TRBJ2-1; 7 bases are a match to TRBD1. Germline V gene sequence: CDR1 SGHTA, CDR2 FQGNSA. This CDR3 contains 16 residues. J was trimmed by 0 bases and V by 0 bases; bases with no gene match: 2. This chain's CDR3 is CASSLARDSSYNEQFF. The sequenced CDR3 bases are TGTGCCAGCAGCTTAGCTAGGGACAGCTCCTACAATGAG.

The CDR3 DNA, read in part, is TGTGCCAGAAGCTTCGTAATTCCCCGGTTTAACTATGGC. It is translated as CARSFVIPRFNYG. The full-length CDR3 reads as CARSFVIPRFNYGYTF. V and J are TRBV5-3 and TRBJ1-2; D is ambiguous. Read coverage stops 3 residues before the CDR3 terminus; the germline J gene supplies the remainder. TRBV5-3 is assigned to the ORF class and has an uncertain function. The CDR3 covers 16 residues. The V end lost 2 bases, the J end lost 1 base, and 15 bases lay between the germline ends.

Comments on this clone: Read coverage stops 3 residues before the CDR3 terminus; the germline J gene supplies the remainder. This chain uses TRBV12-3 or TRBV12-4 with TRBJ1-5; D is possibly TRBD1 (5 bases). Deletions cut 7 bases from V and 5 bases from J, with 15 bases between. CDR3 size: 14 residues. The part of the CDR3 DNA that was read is TGTGCCAGCACCTCGGGGGGGGTTTATCAGCCC. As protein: CASTSGGVYQP. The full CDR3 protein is CASTSGGVYQPQHF.

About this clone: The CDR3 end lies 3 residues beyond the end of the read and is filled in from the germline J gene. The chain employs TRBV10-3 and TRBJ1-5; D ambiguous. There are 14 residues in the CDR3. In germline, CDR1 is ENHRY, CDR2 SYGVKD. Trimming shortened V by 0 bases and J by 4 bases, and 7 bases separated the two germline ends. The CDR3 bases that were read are TGTGCCATCAGTGAGTCGAGGCAAAATCAGCCC. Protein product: CAISESRQNQP. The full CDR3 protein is CAISESRQNQPQHF.

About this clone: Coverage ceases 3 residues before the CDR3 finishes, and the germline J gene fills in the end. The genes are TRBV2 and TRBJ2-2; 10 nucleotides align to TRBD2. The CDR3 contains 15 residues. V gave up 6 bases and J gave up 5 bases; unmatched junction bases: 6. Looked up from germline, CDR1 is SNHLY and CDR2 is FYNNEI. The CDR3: CASSASGSGTGELFF. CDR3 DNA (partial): TGTGCCAGCAGCGCTAGCGGGAGTGGAACCGGGGAG.

The CDR3 region is CASSLQVSGANVLTF. CDR3 DNA (partial): TGTGCCAGCAGCTTACAGGTCTCTGGGGCCAACGTC. The chain employs TRBV11-2 and TRBJ2-6; D is unclear. The sequence runs out 3 residues before the end of the CDR3; the remainder is reconstructed from the germline J gene. Deletions cut 2 bases from V and 0 bases from J, with 5 bases between. The germline gives CDR1 SGHAT, CDR2 FQNNGV. The CDR3 runs 15 residues.

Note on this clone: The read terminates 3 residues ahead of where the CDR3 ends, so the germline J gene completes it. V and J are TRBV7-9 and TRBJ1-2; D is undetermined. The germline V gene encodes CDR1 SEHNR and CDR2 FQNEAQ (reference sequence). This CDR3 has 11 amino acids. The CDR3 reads CASSFDYDYTF. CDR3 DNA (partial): TGTGCCAGCAGCTTTGACTACGAC.

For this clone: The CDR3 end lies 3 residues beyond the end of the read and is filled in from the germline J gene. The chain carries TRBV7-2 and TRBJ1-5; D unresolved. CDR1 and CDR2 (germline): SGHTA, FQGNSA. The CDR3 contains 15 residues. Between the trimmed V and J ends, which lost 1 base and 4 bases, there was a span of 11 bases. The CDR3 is CASSLGYGGNQPQHF. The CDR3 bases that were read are TGTGCCAGCAGCTTAGGGTACGGAGGGAATCAGCCC.

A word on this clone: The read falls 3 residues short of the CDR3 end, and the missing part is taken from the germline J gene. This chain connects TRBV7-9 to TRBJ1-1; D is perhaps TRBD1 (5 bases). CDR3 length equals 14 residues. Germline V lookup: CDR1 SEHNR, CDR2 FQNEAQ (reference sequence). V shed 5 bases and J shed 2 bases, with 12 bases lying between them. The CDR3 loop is CASSQDTFNTEAFF. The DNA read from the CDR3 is TGTGCCAGCAGCCAGGACACGTTCAACACTGAA. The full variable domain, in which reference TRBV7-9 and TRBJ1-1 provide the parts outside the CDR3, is DTGVSQNPRHKITKRGQNVTFRCDPISEHNRLYWYRQTLGQGPEFLTYFQNEAQLEKSRLLSDRFSAERPKGSFSTLEIQRTEQGDSAMYLCASSQDTFNTEAFFGQGTRLTVV.

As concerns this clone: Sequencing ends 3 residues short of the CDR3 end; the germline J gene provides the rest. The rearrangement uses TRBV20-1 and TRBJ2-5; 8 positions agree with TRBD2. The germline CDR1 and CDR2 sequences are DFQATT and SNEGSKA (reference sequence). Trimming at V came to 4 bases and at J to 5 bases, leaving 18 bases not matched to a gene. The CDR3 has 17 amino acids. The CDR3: CSAKDFFVAGRIETQYF. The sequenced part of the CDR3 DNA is TGCAGTGCTAAGGATTTCTTCGTAGCGGGGCGTATCGAGACC.

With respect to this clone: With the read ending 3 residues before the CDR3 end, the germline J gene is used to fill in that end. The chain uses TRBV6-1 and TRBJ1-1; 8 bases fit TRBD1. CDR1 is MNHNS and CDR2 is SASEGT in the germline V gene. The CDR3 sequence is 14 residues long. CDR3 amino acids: CASSDDRGRQPAFF. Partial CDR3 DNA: TGTGCCAGCAGTGATGACAGGGGTCGTCAGCCC.